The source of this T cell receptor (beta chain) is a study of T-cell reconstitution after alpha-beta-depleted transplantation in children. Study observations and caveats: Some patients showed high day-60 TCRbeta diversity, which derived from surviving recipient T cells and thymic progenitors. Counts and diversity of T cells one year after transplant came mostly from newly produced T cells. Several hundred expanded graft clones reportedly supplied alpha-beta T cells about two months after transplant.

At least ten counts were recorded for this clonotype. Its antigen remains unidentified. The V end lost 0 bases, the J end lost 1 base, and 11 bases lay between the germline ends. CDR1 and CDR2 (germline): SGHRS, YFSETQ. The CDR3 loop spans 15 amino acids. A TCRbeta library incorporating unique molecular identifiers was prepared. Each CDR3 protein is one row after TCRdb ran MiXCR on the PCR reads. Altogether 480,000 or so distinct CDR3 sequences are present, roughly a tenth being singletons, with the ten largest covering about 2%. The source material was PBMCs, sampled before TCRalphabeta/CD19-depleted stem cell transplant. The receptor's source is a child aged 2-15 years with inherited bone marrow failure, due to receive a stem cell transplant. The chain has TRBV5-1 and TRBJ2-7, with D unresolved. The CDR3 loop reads CASSLEAGFSYEQYF. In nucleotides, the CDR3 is TGCGCCAGCAGCTTGGAGGCAGGTTTTTCCTACGAGCAGTACTTC.